This T cell receptor beta chain is from a study of technical replicates of blood from a handful of donors. CDR3 length: 15 amino acids. Germline V gene data show CDR1 as MNHEY and CDR2 as SVGAGI. V lost 7 bases and J 2 bases, leaving 12 bases between the germline ends. Sequenced by immunoSEQ multiplex PCR; TCRdb stores in-frame clones only, minus some. The table lists about 59,000 clones, around nine tenths of them singletons. Material for sequencing was PBMCs. The clonotype originates from a human donor in good health. Some clones in this sample may be carry-over from other donors' samples. V and J are TRBV6-5 and TRBJ2-6; D possibly corresponds to TRBD2 (6 bases). CDR3 loop: CASKGGAAGANVLTF. CDR3 DNA: TGTGCCAGCAAGGGCGGGGCGGCTGGGGCCAACGTCCTGACTTTC.